This T cell receptor (beta chain) was captured in a study of T cell responses to AZD1222 COVID-19 vaccine. Whole-study findings and limits: Females made up more of the donors, who were largely white British, and clonal diversity may have come out too low. Unmutated regions of variants are reportedly targeted by nearly half of spike-specific TCRs.

The CDR3 is 17 amino acids. With 1 base removed from V and 8 bases from J, the gap between germline ends came to 20 bases. Germline CDR1 is MNHNS and CDR2 is SASEGT. Sequencing was performed with immunoSEQ multiplex PCR; in TCRdb, only in-frame clones are kept and a portion is missing. The table has tens of thousands of clones, about 90% seen once. Remarks on this clone: The antigen remains unidentified.

The TCR comes from an adult who received the AZD1222 COVID-19 vaccine. The sequencing here drew on peripheral blood, taken 28 days after the second AZD1222 dose. This sequence joins TRBV6-1 and TRBJ1-4; possible D gene TRBD1, 6 bases. This CDR3 is CASSEVFLQGSREKLFF. The CDR3 region has the DNA TGTGCCAGCAGTGAAGTATTCCTACAGGGAAGCAGAGAAAAACTGTTTTTT.